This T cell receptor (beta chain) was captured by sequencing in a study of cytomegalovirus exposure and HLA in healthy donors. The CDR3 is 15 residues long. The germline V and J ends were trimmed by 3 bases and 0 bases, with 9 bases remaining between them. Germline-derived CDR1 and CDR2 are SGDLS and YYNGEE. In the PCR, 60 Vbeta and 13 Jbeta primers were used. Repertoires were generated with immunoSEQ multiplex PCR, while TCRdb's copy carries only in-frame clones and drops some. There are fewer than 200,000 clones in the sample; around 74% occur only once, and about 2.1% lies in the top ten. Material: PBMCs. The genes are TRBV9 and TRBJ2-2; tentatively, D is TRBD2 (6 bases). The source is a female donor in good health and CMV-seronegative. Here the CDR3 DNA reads TGTGCCAGCAGCGAGCGGGCAGCGAACACCGGGGAGCTGTTTTTT. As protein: CASSERAANTGELFF.